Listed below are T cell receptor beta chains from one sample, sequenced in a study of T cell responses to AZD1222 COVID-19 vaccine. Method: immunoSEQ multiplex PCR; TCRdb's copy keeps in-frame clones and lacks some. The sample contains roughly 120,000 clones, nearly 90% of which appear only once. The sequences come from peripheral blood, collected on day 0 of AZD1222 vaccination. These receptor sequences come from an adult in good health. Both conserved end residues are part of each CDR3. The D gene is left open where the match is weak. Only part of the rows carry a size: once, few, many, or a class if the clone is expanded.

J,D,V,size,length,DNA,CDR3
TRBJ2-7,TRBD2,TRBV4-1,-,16,TGCGCCAGCAGCCATGGACTAGCGGCACCGGAGGGCGAGCAGTACTTC,CASSHGLAAPEGEQYF
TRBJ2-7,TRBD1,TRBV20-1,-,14,TGCAGTGCTAGTCGACGGGACAGTGCCTACGAGCAGTACTTC,CSASRRDSAYEQYF
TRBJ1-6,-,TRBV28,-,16,TGTGCCAGCAGTTTATTCTCTCTTGGAGGGAATTCACCCCTCCACTTT,CASSLFSLGGNSPLHF
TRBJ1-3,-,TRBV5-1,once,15,TGCGCCAGCAGCTTGGAGGCAGGAACCAGAAACACCATATATTTT,CASSLEAGTRNTIYF
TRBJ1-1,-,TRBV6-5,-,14,TGTGCCAGCAGTTACGGACGGGTGAACACTGAAGCTTTCTTT,CASSYGRVNTEAFF
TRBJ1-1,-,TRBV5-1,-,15,TGCGCCAGCAGCTTGGGGGACGCCCTTGGGACTGAAGCTTTCTTT,CASSLGDALGTEAFF
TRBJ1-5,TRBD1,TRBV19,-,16,TGTGCCAGTAGTTATGACCCAACAGGGGCTCATCAGCCCCAGCATTTT,CASSYDPTGAHQPQHF
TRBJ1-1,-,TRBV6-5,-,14,TGTGCCAGCAGCCTTCCCCCCAGGGAACCTGAAGCTTTCTTT,CASSLPPREPEAFF
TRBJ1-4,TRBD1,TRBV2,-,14,TGTGCCAGCAATACCGGGACAGGGGGTGAAAAACTGTTTTTT,CASNTGTGGEKLFF
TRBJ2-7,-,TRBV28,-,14,TGTGCCAGCAGTGTGGGGGGTACGTCCTACGAGCAGTACTTC,CASSVGGTSYEQYF
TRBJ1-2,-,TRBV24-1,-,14,TGTGCCACCAGTGATTCAGGGCGTCACTATGGCTACACCTTC,CATSDSGRHYGYTF
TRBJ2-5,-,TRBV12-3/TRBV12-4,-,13,TGTGCCAGCAGTTTCAGTGGTGTGAAGACCCAGTACTTC,CASSFSGVKTQYF
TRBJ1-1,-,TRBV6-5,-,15,TGTGCCAGCAGTTACTCTAGTCGCGTGGAGTCTGAAGCTTTCTTT,CASSYSSRVESEAFF
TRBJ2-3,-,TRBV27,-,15,TGTGCCAGCAGTTTAACCATTTCAGGGGAGGATACGCAGTATTTT,CASSLTISGEDTQYF
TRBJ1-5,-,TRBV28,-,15,TGTGCCAGCAGTTTGGCCCGTCGGGGCAATCAGCCCCAGCATTTT,CASSLARRGNQPQHF
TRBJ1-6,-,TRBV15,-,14,TGTGCCACCAGCAGAGCCTCAGGGAATTCACCCCTCCACTTT,CATSRASGNSPLHF